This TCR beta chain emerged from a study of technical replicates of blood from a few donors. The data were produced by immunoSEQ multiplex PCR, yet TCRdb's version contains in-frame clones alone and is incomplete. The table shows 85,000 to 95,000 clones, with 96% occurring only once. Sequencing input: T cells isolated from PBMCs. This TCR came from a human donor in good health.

Written as DNA, the CDR3 is TGTGCCAGCACCCTACAGGGTGGCACTGAAGCTTTCTTT. It translates to CASTLQGGTEAFF. The chain couples TRBV28 to TRBJ1-1, with D possibly matching TRBD1 (6 bases). Between the trimmed V and J ends, which lost 7 bases and 4 bases, there was a span of 13 bases. Germline CDR1 MDHEN, CDR2 SYDVKM. The CDR3 runs 13 residues.